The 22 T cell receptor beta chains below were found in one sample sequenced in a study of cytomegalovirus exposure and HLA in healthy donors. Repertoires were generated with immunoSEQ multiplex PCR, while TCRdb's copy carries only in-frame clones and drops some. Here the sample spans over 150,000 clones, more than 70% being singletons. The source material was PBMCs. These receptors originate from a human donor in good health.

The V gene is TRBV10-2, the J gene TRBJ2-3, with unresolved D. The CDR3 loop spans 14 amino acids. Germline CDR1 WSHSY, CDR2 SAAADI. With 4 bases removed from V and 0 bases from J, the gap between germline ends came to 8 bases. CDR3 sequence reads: CASSVSPSTDTQYF. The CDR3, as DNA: TGCGCCAGCAGTGTTAGCCCCAGCACAGATACGCAGTATTTT.

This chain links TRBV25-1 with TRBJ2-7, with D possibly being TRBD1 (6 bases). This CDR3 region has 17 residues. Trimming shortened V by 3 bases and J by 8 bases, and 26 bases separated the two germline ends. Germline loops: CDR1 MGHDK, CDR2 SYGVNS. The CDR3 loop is CASSEPPHRVSLIKQYF. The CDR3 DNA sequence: TGTGCCAGCAGTGAGCCCCCTCACAGGGTGTCGTTAATAAAGCAGTACTTC.

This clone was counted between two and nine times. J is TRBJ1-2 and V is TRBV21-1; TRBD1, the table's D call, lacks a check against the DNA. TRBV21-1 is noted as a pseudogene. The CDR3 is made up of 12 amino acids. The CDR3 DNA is TGTGCCAGCAGCACAGGGGGCTTAGGCTACACCTTC. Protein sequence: CASSTGGLGYTF.

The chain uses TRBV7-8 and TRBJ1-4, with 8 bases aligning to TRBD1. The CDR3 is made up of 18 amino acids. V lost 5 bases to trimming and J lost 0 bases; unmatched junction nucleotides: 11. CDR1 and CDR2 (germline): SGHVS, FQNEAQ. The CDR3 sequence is CASSPRQGRDPTNEKLFF. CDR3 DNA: TGTGCCAGCAGCCCCCGACAGGGGAGAGACCCAACTAATGAAAAACTGTTTTTT.

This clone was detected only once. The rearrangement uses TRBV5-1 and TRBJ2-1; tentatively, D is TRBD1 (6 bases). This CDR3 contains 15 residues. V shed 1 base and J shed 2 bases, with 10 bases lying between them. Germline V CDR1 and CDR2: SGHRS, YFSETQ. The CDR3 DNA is TGCGCCAGCAGCTTGACAGGGAACACCTACAATGAGCAGTTCTTC. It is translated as CASSLTGNTYNEQFF.

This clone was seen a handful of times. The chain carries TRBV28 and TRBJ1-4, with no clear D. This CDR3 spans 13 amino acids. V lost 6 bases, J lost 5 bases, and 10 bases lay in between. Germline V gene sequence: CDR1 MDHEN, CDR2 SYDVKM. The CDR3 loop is CASSPPHNEKLFF. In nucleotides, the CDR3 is TGTGCCAGCAGCCCCCCACACAATGAAAAACTGTTTTTT.

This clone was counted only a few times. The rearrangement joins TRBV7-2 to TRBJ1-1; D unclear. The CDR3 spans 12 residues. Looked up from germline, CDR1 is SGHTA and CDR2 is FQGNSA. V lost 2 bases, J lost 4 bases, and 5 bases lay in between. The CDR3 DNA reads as TGTGCCAGCAGCTTACCTCGCACTGAAGCTTTCTTT. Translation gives CASSLPRTEAFF.

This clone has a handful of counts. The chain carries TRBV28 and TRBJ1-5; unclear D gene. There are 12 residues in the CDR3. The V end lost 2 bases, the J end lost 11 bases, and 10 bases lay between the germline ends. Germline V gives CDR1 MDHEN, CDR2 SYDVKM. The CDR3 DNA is TGTGCCAGCAGTTTACTGCCTATGGCCCAGCATTTT. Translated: CASSLLPMAQHF.

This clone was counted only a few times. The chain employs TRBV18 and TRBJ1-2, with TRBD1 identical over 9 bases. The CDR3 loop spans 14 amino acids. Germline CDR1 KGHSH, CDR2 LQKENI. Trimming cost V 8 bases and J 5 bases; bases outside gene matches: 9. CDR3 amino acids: CASGKEQGAYGYTF. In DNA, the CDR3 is TGTGCCAGCGGGAAAGAACAGGGGGCATATGGCTACACCTTC.

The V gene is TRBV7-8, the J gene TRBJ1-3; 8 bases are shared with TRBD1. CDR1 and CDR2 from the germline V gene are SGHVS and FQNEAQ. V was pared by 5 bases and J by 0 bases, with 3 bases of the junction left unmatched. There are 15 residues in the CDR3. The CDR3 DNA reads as TGTGCCAGCAGCGCAGACAGGGGCTCTGGAAACACCATATATTTT. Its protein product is CASSADRGSGNTIYF.

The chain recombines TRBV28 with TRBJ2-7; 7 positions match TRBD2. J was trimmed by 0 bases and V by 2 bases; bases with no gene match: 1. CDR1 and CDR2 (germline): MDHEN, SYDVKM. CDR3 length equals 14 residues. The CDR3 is CASSLAGASYEQYF. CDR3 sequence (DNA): TGTGCCAGCAGTTTAGCGGGAGCCTCCTACGAGCAGTACTTC.

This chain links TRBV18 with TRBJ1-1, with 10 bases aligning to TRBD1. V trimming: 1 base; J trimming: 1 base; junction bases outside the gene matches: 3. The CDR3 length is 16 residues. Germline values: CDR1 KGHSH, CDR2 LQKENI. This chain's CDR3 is CASSPQRQGANTEAFF. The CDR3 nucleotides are TGTGCCAGCTCACCACAACGACAGGGGGCGAACACTGAAGCTTTCTTT.

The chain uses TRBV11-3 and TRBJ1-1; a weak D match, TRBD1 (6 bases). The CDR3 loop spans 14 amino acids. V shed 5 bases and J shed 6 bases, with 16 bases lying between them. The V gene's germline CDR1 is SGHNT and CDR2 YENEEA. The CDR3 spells CASSEQGEGSEAFF. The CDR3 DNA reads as TGTGCCAGCAGCGAACAGGGTGAGGGTTCTGAAGCTTTCTTT.

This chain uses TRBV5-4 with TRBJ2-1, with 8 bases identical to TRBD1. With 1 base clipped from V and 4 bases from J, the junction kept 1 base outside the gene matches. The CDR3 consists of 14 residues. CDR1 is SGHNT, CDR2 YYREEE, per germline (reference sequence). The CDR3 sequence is CASSLNRGYNEQFF. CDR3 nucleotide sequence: TGTGCCAGCAGCTTGAACAGGGGGTACAATGAGCAGTTCTTC.

The CDR3 bases are TGTGCCAGCACCTCCATAGCGGGAGGGCCGGGGGATACGCAGTATTTT. Protein: CASTSIAGGPGDTQYF. The rearrangement uses TRBV7-9 and TRBJ2-3; 11 positions agree with TRBD2. Germline V CDR1 and CDR2: SEHNR, FQNEAQ (reference sequence). Trimming took 7 bases from V and 6 from J; bases not matched to a gene: 12. This CDR3 spans 16 amino acids.

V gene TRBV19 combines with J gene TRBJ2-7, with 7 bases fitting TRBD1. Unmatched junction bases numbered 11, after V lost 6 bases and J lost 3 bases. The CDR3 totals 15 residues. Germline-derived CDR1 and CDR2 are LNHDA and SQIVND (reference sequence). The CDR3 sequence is CASSLSHRDSYEQYF. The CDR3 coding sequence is TGTGCCAGTAGCTTGTCCCACCGGGACAGCTACGAGCAGTACTTC.

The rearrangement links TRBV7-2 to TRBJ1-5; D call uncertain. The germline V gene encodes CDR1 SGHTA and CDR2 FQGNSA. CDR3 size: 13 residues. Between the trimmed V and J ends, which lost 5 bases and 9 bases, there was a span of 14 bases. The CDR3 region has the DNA TGTGCCAGCAGCCCCCAGGTTCGGGGGCCCCAGCATTTT. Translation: CASSPQVRGPQHF.

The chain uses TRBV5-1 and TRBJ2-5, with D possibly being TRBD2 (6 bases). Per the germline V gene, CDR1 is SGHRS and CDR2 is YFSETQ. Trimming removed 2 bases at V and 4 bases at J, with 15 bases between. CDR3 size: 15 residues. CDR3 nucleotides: TGCGCCAGCAGCTTCCAGGTCGGGGGTGGAGAGACCCAGTACTTC. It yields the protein CASSFQVGGGETQYF. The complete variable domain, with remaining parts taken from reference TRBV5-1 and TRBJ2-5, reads KAGVTQTPRYLIKTRGQQVTLSCSPISGHRSVSWYQQTPGQGLQFLFEYFSETQRNKGNFPGRFSGRQFSNSRSEMNVSTLELGDSALYLCASSFQVGGGETQYFGPGTRLLVL.

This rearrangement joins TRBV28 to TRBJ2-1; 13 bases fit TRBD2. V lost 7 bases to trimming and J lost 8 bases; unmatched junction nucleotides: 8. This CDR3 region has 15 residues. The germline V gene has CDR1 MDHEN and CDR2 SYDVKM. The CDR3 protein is CASKTRLAGGYEQFF. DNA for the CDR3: TGTGCCAGCAAAACTCGACTAGCGGGGGGCTATGAGCAGTTCTTC. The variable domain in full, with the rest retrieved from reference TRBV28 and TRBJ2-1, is DVKVTQSSRYLVKRTGEKVFLECVQDMDHENMFWYRQDPGLGLRLIYFSYDVKMKEKGDIPEGYSVSREKKERFSLILESASTNQTSMYLCASKTRLAGGYEQFFGPGTRLTVL.

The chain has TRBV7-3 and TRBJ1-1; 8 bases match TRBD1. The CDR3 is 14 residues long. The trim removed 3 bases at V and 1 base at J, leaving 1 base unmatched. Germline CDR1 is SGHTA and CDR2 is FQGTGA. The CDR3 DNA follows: TGTGCCAGCAGCTTGACAGGGGCGAACACTGAAGCTTTCTTT. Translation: CASSLTGANTEAFF. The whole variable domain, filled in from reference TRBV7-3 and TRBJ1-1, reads GAGVSQTPSNKVTEKGKYVELRCDPISGHTALYWYRQSLGQGPEFLIYFQGTGAADDSGLPNDRFFAVRPEGSVSTLKIQRTERGDSAVYLCASSLTGANTEAFFGQGTRLTVV.

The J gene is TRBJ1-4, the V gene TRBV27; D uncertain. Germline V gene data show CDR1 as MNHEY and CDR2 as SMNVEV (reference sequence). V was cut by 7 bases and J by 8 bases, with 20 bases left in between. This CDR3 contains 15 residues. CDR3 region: CASTFSHPQREKLFF. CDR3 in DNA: TGTGCCAGCACCTTCTCACACCCCCAGAGGGAAAAACTGTTTTTT.

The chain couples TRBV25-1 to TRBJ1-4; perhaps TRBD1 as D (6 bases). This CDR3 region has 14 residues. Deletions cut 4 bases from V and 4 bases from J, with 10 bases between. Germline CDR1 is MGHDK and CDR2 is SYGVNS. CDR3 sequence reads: CASSGPRGNEKLFF. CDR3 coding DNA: TGTGCCAGCAGTGGACCCAGGGGTAATGAAAAACTGTTTTTT. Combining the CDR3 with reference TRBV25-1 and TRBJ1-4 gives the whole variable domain EADIYQTPRYLVIGTGKKITLECSQTMGHDKMYWYQQDPGMELHLIHYSYGVNSTEKGDLSSESTVSRIRTEHFPLTLESARPSHTSQYLCASSGPRGNEKLFFGSGTQLSVL.